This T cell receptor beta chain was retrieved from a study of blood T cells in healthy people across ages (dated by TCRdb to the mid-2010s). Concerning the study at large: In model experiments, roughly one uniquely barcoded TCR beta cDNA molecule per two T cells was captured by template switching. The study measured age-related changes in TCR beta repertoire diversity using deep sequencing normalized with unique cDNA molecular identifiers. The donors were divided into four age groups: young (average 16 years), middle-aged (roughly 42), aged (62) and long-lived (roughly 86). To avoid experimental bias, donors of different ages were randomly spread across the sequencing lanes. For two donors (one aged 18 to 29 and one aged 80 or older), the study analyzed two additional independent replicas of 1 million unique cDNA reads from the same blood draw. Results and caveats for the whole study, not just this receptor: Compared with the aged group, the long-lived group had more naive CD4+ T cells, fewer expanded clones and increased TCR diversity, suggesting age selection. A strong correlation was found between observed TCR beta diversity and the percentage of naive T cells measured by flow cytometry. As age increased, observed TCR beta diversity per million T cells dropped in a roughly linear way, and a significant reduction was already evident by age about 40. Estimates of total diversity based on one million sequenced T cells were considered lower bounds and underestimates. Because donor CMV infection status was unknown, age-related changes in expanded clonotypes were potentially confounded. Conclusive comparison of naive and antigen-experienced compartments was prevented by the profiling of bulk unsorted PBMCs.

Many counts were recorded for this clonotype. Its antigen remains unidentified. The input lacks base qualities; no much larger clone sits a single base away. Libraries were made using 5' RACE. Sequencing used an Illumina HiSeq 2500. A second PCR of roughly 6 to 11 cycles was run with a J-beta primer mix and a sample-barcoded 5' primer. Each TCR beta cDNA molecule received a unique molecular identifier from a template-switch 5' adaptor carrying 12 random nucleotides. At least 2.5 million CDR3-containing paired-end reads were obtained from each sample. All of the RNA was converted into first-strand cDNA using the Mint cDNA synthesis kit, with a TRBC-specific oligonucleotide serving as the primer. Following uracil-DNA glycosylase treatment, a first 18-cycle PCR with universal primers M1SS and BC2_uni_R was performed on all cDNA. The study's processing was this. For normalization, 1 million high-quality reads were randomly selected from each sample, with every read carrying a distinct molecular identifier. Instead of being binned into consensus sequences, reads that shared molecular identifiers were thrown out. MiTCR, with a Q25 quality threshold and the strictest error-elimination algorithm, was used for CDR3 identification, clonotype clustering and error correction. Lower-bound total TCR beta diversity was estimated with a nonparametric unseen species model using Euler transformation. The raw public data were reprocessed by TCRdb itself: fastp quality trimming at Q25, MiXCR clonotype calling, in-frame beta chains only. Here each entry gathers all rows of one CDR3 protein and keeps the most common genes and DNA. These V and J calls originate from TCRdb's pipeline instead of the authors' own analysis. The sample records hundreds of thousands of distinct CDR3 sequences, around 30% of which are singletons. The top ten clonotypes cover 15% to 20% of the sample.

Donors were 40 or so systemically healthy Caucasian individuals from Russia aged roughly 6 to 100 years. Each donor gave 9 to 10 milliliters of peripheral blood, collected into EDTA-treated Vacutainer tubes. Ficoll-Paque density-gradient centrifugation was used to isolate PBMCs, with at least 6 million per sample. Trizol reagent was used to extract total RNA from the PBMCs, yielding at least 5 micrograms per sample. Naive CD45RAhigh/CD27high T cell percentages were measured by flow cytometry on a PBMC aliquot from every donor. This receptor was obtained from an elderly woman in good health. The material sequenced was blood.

CDR3 loop: CASSLRPGRRTGEQYF. The DNA is as follows: TGTGCCAGCAGTTTACGCCCGGGCCGGCGGACGGGTGAGCAGTACTTC. The chain couples TRBV6-6 to TRBJ2-7, with no confidently assigned D gene. CDR1 MNHNY and CDR2 SVGAGI are derived from the germline V gene (reference sequence). The CDR3 has 16 amino acids, counting the end cysteine and phenylalanine. Of the read, only the CDR3 DNA is kept; its 48 bases are in frame from base 1. V was cut back by 4 bases and J by 7 bases, leaving a gap of 23 bases between them.